Each of the 22 T cell receptor beta chains below was sequenced from the same sample in a study of blood T cell repertoires in COVID-19. Sequencing used immunoSEQ multiplex PCR; TCRdb keeps in-frame clones, though not all of them. The sample holds about 380,000 clones, 85% seen once. Sequencing input: peripheral blood. The receptors stem from a woman aged 18-35 years with acute or convalescent COVID-19.

This chain joins TRBV7-9 and TRBJ2-7, with D uncertain. This CDR3 spans 12 amino acids. From germline, CDR1 is SEHNR and CDR2 FQNEAQ (reference sequence). Trimming cost V 3 bases and J 7 bases, with 10 bases left between them. The CDR3 DNA is TGTGCCAGCAGCTTGATATCTACGGAGCAGTACTTC. Its protein is CASSLISTEQYF. The full variable domain, completed using reference TRBV7-9 and TRBJ2-7, is DTGVSQNPRHKITKRGQNVTFRCDPISEHNRLYWYRQTLGQGPEFLTYFQNEAQLEKSRLLSDRFSAERPKGSFSTLEIQRTEQGDSAMYLCASSLISTEQYFGPGTRLTVT.

This chain links TRBV11-2 with TRBJ2-1, with TRBD2 matching over 7 bases. CDR1 and CDR2 (germline): SGHAT, FQNNGV. This CDR3 contains 15 residues. V lost 1 base and J lost 4; bases outside the gene matches: 4. The CDR3 DNA sequence: TGTGCCAGCAGCTTAGCGCCTAGCGGTTACAATGAGCAGTTCTTC. Its translation: CASSLAPSGYNEQFF.

This rearrangement joins TRBV30 to TRBJ1-2; D remains unclear. Germline CDR1 reads GTSNPN; CDR2 reads SVGIG (reference sequence). Trimming stripped 0 bases from V and 4 bases from J, with 12 bases between. This CDR3 is built from 14 residues. The CDR3 DNA reads TGTGCCTGGAGTGTAGAGGTGGATGGCTATGGCTACACCTTC. As protein: CAWSVEVDGYGYTF.

The chain employs TRBV19 and TRBJ1-5; D perhaps matches TRBD1 (5 bases). Between the trimmed V and J ends, which lost 5 bases and 0 bases, there was a span of 20 bases. The germline V gene has CDR1 LNHDA and CDR2 SQIVND (reference sequence). This CDR3 contains 18 residues. Written as DNA, the CDR3 is TGTGCCAGTAGTTCCCTCATCGGGACTACAAATAGCAATCAGCCCCAGCATTTT. It specifies CASSSLIGTTNSNQPQHF.

The chain carries TRBV27 and TRBJ1-2; tentatively, D is TRBD1 (6 bases). The CDR3 covers 14 residues. V was trimmed by 2 bases and J by 3 bases, leaving 10 bases between them. Germline CDR1 MNHEY, CDR2 SMNVEV (reference sequence). The CDR3 DNA follows: TGTGCCAGCAGTTTACAGACAGGAGACTATGGCTACACCTTC. Translated: CASSLQTGDYGYTF.

As DNA, the CDR3 is TGTGCCAGCAGTTTCCTTCCGGGACAGGGGACTCAGCCCCAGCATTTT. It codes for CASSFLPGQGTQPQHF. V usage is TRBV28 and J usage is TRBJ1-5, with 10 bases identical to TRBD1. Per the germline V gene, CDR1 is MDHEN and CDR2 is SYDVKM. The CDR3 is 16 residues long. J was trimmed by 6 bases and V by 3 bases; bases with no gene match: 8.

In its sample, this clone was seen a few times. The chain has TRBV5-1 and TRBJ1-2; D not certain. This CDR3 has 11 amino acids. Germline-derived CDR1 and CDR2 are SGHRS and YFSETQ. V was pared by 5 bases and J by 10 bases, with 12 bases between. As DNA, the CDR3 is TGCGCCAGCAGAAGGGAGGGATTCTACACCTTC. It yields the protein CASRREGFYTF.

This sequence joins TRBV2 and TRBJ1-5, with 7 positions matching TRBD1. Trimming cost V 4 bases and J 4 bases; bases outside gene matches: 4. CDR1 SNHLY and CDR2 FYNNEI come from the germline V gene. The CDR3 is 14 residues long. CDR3 DNA sequence: TGTGCCAGCAGTGTTTCAGGGGGGAATCAGCCCCAGCATTTT. This encodes CASSVSGGNQPQHF.

The chain carries TRBV5-1 and TRBJ1-4; D call uncertain. The CDR3 contains 17 residues. V was pared by 3 bases and J by 4 bases, with 19 bases between. The germline gives CDR1 SGHRS, CDR2 YFSETQ. Here the CDR3 reads CASSSGGSNAFNEKLFF. Here the CDR3 DNA reads TGCGCCAGCAGCTCGGGAGGCAGCAACGCCTTTAATGAAAAACTGTTTTTT. The full variable domain, rest sourced from reference TRBV5-1 and TRBJ1-4, is KAGVTQTPRYLIKTRGQQVTLSCSPISGHRSVSWYQQTPGQGLQFLFEYFSETQRNKGNFPGRFSGRQFSNSRSEMNVSTLELGDSALYLCASSSGGSNAFNEKLFFGSGTQLSVL.

V is TRBV19 and J is TRBJ2-2; 15 bases map to TRBD2. The V segment lost 6 bases and the J segment 1 base; nucleotides outside the gene matches: 3. CDR1 is LNHDA and CDR2 is SQIVND in the germline V gene (reference sequence). This CDR3 spans 17 amino acids. The CDR3 DNA reads as TGTGCCAGTAGGCTGGGACTAGCGGGAGGGAACACCGGGGAGCTGTTTTTT. Its translation: CASRLGLAGGNTGELFF.

The chain recombines TRBV2 with TRBJ1-1, with TRBD1 matching over 9 bases. Germline V CDR1 and CDR2: SNHLY, FYNNEI. The CDR3 covers 18 residues. Trimming at V came to 5 bases and at J to 1 base, leaving 14 bases not matched to a gene. CDR3 in amino acids: CASSTLGAGQGTNTEAFF. The CDR3 DNA is TGTGCCAGCAGTACCCTTGGGGCGGGACAGGGAACGAACACTGAAGCTTTCTTT.

The chain couples TRBV20-1 to TRBJ2-1; the D gene is possibly TRBD1 (5 bases). The CDR3 length is 10 residues. Trimming left V 8 bases short and J 7 bases short, with 9 bases between. Germline-derived CDR1 and CDR2 are DFQATT and SNEGSKA (reference sequence). CDR3 protein: CSTQGNEQFF. CDR3 nucleotide sequence: TGCAGTACCCAGGGAAATGAGCAGTTCTTC.

The chain couples TRBV7-2 to TRBJ1-1, with 7 positions matching TRBD1. The junction had 7 bases not matched to a gene; V was cut back by 4 bases and J by 5 bases. From germline, CDR1 is SGHTA and CDR2 FQGNSA. CDR3 length: 14 residues. The CDR3 is CASSYPTGLTEAFF. DNA for the CDR3: TGTGCCAGCAGCTATCCGACAGGGTTGACTGAAGCTTTCTTT. The variable domain in full, completed from reference TRBV7-2 and TRBJ1-1, reads GAGVSQSPSNKVTEKGKDVELRCDPISGHTALYWYRQSLGQGLEFLIYFQGNSAPDKSGLPSDRFSAERTGGSVSTLTIQRTQQEDSAVYLCASSYPTGLTEAFFGQGTRLTVV.

The genes are TRBV4-1 and TRBJ2-7; no definite D call. V was cut by 0 bases and J by 1 base, with 13 bases left in between. CDR3 length: 16 residues. Per the germline V gene, CDR1 is MGHRA and CDR2 is YSYEKL. Written as DNA, the CDR3 is TGCGCCAGCAGCCAAGATCAGGTGGATCTTTCCTACGAGCAGTACTTC. Its translation: CASSQDQVDLSYEQYF.

This chain joins TRBV7-9 and TRBJ2-2, with 7 nucleotides matching TRBD1. Germline-derived CDR1 and CDR2 are SEHNR and FQNEAQ (reference sequence). Germline trimming cut 0 bases from V and 0 bases from J; bases unmatched to any gene: 4. The CDR3 extends over 17 amino acids. The CDR3 loop is CASSLAPGQTNTGELFF. Written as DNA, the CDR3 is TGTGCCAGCAGCTTAGCTCCGGGACAGACGAACACCGGGGAGCTGTTTTTT.

The count of this clone is one. This chain uses TRBV6-6 with TRBJ1-2, with D possibly matching TRBD1 (5 bases). Looked up from germline, CDR1 is MNHNY and CDR2 is SVGAGI (reference sequence). The V end lost 2 bases, the J end lost 4 bases, and 11 bases lay between the germline ends. The CDR3 runs 14 residues. The CDR3 nucleotides are TGTGCCAGCAGTTACGGGGCCGGGAGCTATGGCTACACCTTC. The encoded protein is CASSYGAGSYGYTF.

The chain carries TRBV6-5 and TRBJ1-1; possible D gene TRBD1, 6 bases. CDR1 and CDR2 from the germline V gene are MNHEY and SVGAGI. V lost 6 bases and J 1 base, leaving 15 bases between the germline ends. The CDR3 consists of 15 residues. CDR3 DNA sequence: TGTGCCAGCAGCAAATTGGGACAAACGAACACTGAAGCTTTCTTT. Encoded protein: CASSKLGQTNTEAFF.

V is TRBV5-1 and J is TRBJ2-5; 10 positions agree with TRBD1. Germline CDR1 reads SGHRS; CDR2 reads YFSETQ. Germline trimming cut 0 bases from V and 6 bases from J; bases unmatched to any gene: 5. The CDR3 has 15 amino acids. The CDR3 protein is CASSLDPGQGKTQYF. CDR3 DNA: TGCGCCAGCAGCTTGGATCCGGGACAGGGGAAGACCCAGTACTTC.

This clone occurred many times. The rearrangement joins TRBV28 to TRBJ1-2; 8 bases line up with TRBD1. Germline assignment: CDR1 MDHEN and CDR2 SYDVKM. With V trimmed by 6 bases and J by 8 bases, 8 bases remained unmatched. The CDR3 extends over 13 amino acids. The CDR3 DNA is TGTGCCAGCAGGCGACAGGGGTTCCTGGGCTACACCTTC. Translated, it gives CASRRQGFLGYTF.

The V gene is TRBV15, the J gene TRBJ1-5, with 7 bases identical to TRBD1. The CDR3 runs to 17 residues. The ends lost 5 bases at V and 1 base at J; junction bases unmatched: 11. From germline, CDR1 is LNHNV and CDR2 YYDKDF (reference sequence). CDR3 protein: CATSDPTRGNSNQPQHF. The CDR3 nucleotides read TGTGCCACCAGCGATCCCACCAGGGGGAACAGCAATCAGCCCCAGCATTTT. The entire variable domain, with the rest obtained from reference TRBV15 and TRBJ1-5, is as follows: DAMVIQNPRYQVTQFGKPVTLSCSQTLNHNVMYWYQQKSSQAPKLLFHYYDKDFNNEADTPDNFQSRRPNTSFCFLDIRSPGLGDTAMYLCATSDPTRGNSNQPQHFGDGTRLSIL.

The chain carries TRBV25-1 and TRBJ2-5, with D possibly being TRBD1 (6 bases). CDR1 and CDR2 (germline): MGHDK, SYGVNS. Trimming shortened V by 2 bases and J by 3 bases, and 13 bases separated the two germline ends. This CDR3 has 15 residues. The CDR3 loop is CASSERDRPKETQYF. CDR3 sequence (DNA): TGTGCCAGCAGTGAAAGAGACAGGCCAAAAGAGACCCAGTACTTC.

This clone appeared a single time. The chain has TRBV10-3 and TRBJ1-5, with D possibly being TRBD1 (5 bases). The CDR3 runs 15 residues. Germline CDR1 ENHRY, CDR2 SYGVKD. V shed 4 bases and J shed 3 bases, with 13 bases lying between them. The CDR3 reads CAISGGDSPNQPQHF. Here the CDR3 DNA reads TGTGCCATCAGTGGGGGGGATTCGCCCAATCAGCCCCAGCATTTT.